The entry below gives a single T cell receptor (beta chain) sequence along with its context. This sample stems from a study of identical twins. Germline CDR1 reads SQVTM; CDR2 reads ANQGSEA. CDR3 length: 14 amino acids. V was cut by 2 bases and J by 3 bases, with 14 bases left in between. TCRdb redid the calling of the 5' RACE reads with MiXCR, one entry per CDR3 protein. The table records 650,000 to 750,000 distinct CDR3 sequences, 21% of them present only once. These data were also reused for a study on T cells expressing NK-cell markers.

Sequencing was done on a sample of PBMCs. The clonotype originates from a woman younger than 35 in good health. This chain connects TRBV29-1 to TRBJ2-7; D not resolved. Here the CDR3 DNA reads TGCAGCGTTGAACGGAGAGCTGGGCACTACGAGCAGTACTTC. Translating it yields CSVERRAGHYEQYF.